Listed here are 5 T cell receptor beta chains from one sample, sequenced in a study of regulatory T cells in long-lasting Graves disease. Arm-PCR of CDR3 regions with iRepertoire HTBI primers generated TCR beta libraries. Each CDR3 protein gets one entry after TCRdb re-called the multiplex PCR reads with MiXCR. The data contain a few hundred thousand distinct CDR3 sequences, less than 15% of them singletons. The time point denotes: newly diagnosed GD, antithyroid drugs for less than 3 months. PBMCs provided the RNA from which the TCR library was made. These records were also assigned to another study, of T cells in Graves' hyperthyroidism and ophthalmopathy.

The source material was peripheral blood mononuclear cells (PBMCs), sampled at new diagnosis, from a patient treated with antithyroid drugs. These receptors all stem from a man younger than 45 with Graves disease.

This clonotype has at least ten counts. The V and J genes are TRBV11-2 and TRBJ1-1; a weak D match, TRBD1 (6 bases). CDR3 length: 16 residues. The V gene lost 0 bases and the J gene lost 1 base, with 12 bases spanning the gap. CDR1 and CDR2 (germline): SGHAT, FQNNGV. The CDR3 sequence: CASSLDSPGQNTEAFF. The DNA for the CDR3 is TGTGCCAGCAGCTTAGATTCCCCGGGACAGAACACTGAAGCTTTCTTT.

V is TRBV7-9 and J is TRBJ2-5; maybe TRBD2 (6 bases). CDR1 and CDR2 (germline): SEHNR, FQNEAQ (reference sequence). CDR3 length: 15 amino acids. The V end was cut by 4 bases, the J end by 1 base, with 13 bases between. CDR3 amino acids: CASSSPRRAQETQYF. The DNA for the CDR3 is TGTGCCAGCAGCTCACCCCGGAGGGCCCAAGAGACCCAGTACTTC. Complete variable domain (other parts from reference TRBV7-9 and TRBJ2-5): DTGVSQNPRHKITKRGQNVTFRCDPISEHNRLYWYRQTLGQGPEFLTYFQNEAQLEKSRLLSDRFSAERPKGSFSTLEIQRTEQGDSAMYLCASSSPRRAQETQYFGPGTRLLVL.

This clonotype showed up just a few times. CDR3 sequence reads: CATSYPGTSGRTYNEQFF. The CDR3 DNA is TGTGCCACCAGTTATCCCGGGACTAGCGGGAGAACCTACAATGAGCAGTTCTTC. This sequence joins TRBV24-1 and TRBJ2-1; 14 bases match TRBD2. CDR1 is KGHDR and CDR2 is SFDVKD in the germline V gene. The CDR3 has 18 residues. V trimming: 6 bases; J trimming: 2 bases; junction bases outside the gene matches: 8.

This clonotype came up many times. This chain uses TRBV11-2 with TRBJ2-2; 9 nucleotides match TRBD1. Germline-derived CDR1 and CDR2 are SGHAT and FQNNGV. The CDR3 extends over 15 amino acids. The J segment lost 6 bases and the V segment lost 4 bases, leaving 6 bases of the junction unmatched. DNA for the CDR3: TGTGCCAGCAGCTCCCGGGACAGGGTCCCCGGGGAGCTGTTTTTT. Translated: CASSSRDRVPGELFF.

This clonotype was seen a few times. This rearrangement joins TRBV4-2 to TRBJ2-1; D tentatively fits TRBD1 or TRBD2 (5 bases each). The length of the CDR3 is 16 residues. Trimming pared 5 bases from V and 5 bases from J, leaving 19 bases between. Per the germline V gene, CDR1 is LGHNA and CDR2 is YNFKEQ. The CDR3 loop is CASSTPRAKGHNEQFF. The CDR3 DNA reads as TGTGCCAGCAGCACCCCACGGGCTAAGGGACACAATGAGCAGTTCTTC.